This TCR beta chain was found in a study of T cells in Graves' hyperthyroidism and ophthalmopathy (dated by TCRdb to between 2017 and 2020). Broadly, across the study: Peripheral blood was collected at initial diagnosis, before any treatment. To identify TCR V-J signatures that set the groups apart, the researchers used a discovery cohort of 90 to 100 patients, made up of around 40 with Graves' ophthalmopathy and about 59 with stable Graves' hyperthyroidism. Prospective prediction of ophthalmopathy was tested in an independent validation cohort of approximately 18 hyperthyroidism patients and some 17 patients who later progressed to ophthalmopathy. The approximately 97 discovery patients were randomly divided into training and test sets at a 7:3 ratio. In addition, the study compared T-cell repertoires in thyroid tissue and in blood from six Graves' hyperthyroidism patients. After blood sampling, hyperthyroidism patients were treated with methimazole at a starting dose of 30 mg daily, and ophthalmopathy patients were treated with high-dose intravenous methylprednisolone. TCR Vbeta CDR3 sequencing of 130 to 150 peripheral blood samples (fewer than 45 ophthalmopathy, 75 to 85 hyperthyroidism and approximately 17 progressor patients) is reported in the paper.

The TCR beta CDR3 regions were amplified from the RNA transcripts. The first round of RT-PCR for the TCR CDR3 was performed with the HTBI primer set and the Qiagen OneStep RT-PCR kit. Libraries were constructed in a second round of multiplex PCR, after which size selection and purification were performed. Sequencing of the libraries was done on an Illumina HiSeq2000 using paired-end 100 bp reads. Under the source paper's analysis protocol: SOAPnuke was used to process the raw data, removing reads that contained adapters or uncalled bases, had a mean Phred below 15, or lacked an exact match to the constant primer or identifier. High-quality paired reads were merged using COPE v1.2.5, and each unique nucleotide sequence was defined as a clonotype. MiTCR v1.1 was used to align the clonotypes against IMGT TRBV, TRBD and TRBJ reference segments. The analysis included only V-J combinations with a frequency above 0.0001, which together covered around 99% of the repertoires. A TCS score was defined as the ratio of F50 (clonal expansion) to E x V (chaos), with BLOSUM62-based TCRdist applied between CDR3 peptides within each V-J. Welch's t-statistics and random forest reduced 500 to 650 V-J features to roughly 13, which were used in a naive Bayes classifier (R e1071). TCRdb reworked the public reads: Q25 trimming with fastp, MiXCR clone assembly, productive beta chains retained. Rows with one shared CDR3 protein collapse into an entry with the most common genes and DNA. TCRdb assigned the V and J calls; the authors' analysis was not used. Across this sample there are 340,000 or so distinct CDR3 sequences, with roughly 17% seen only once. The ten largest clonotypes hold 33% of the sample.

The junction carries 14 bases between V and J, which are trimmed by 3 bases and 2 bases respectively. The CDR3 contains 16 residues, cysteine and phenylalanine counted. CDR3 DNA only is kept here, 48 bases in frame from base 1. CDR1 and CDR2, looked up from the germline V gene (reference sequence), are LNHDA and SQIVND. As to this clonotype: Its antigen has not been determined. No much larger clone is present one base from it, and per-base qualities are unavailable.

Study-wide findings and limitations: No statistical method was used to fix the sample size in advance, and group allocation was not hidden from the investigators. Most expanded thyroid clonotypes (frequency above 0.001) were also detected in blood, a finding suggesting that blood repertoires may reflect thyroid immune responses. In validation, progression to ophthalmopathy was predicted by the model with around 71% sensitivity and around 75% specificity, a median of around 5.9 months before onset. A 13 V-J signature model separated ophthalmopathy from stable hyperthyroidism, with roughly 88% sensitivity and roughly 82% specificity in cross-validation and 80%/75% in testing.

Graves' hyperthyroidism was defined as stable when no progression to ophthalmopathy occurred over 18 months of follow-up. Hyperthyroidism patients were newly diagnosed, with disease duration under 2 months, and aged 18 to 65 years. Patients with uncontrolled infections, other autoimmune diseases, pregnancy or lactation were excluded. Diagnoses were established on the basis of clinical symptoms, serum thyroxine and TRAb, thyroid ultrasound, and orbital computed tomography. PBMCs were isolated from around 10 ml of fresh peripheral blood by Ficoll-Paque density gradient centrifugation. Total RNA was extracted with Trizol reagent, and quality was checked on an Agilent 2100 Bioanalyzer.

The V and J segments used are TRBV19 and TRBJ1-5, and possibly TRBD1, on 5 matching bases. This sequence was found in a man aged 25 to 45 with Graves' hyperthyroidism. Input material: blood. CDR3 region: CASSIVLRGGNQPQHF. The DNA reads TGTGCCAGTAGTATCGTCTTGAGGGGTGGCAATCAGCCCCAGCATTTT. With the portions outside the CDR3 filled from the reference TRBV19 and TRBJ1-5 genes, the complete variable region becomes DGGITQSPKYLFRKEGQNVTLSCEQNLNHDAMYWYRQDPGQGLRLIYYSQIVNDFQKGDIAEGYSVSREKKESFPLTVTSAQKNPTAFYLCASSIVLRGGNQPQHFGDGTRLSIL.